In this sample, the clone carrying this TCR beta chain turned up many times. What it binds is not known. The sample belongs to a study of neurological immune-mediated disorders. Notes on the study in general: There were no CDR3 amino acid sequences shared by expanded clones across subjects, a result suggesting private repertoires in all groups.

Trimming left V 5 bases short and J 6 bases short, with 24 bases between. The CDR3 runs to 17 residues. Germline V CDR1 and CDR2: SGHNT, YENEEA. This sample's time point: longitudinal time-point 1 (baseline). The authors produced cDNA by 5'RACE using 10-nucleotide random UMIs. In TCRdb, the 5' RACE reads were re-called with MiXCR into one record per CDR3 protein. This repertoire shows some 54,000 distinct CDR3 sequences, roughly 10% found once; its top ten account for 6.6%. The chain links TRBV11-3 to TRBJ2-3, with TRBD2 as a possible D gene (6 bases). Sample: PBMCs. This sequence was found in a male donor with HTLV-1-associated myelopathy (HAM/TSP). For the CDR3, the DNA is TGTGCCAGCAGCCGCACCCCCTTGGCGGGATGGTCGGATACGCAGTATTTT. It specifies CASSRTPLAGWSDTQYF.